This T cell receptor (beta chain) was sequenced in a study of CD8 T cells in ankylosing spondylitis. Germline V CDR1 and CDR2: SGHKS, YYEKEE (reference sequence). Trimming left V 2 bases short and J 7 bases short, with 15 bases between. The CDR3 totals 14 residues. This clonotype has just a few counts. Its matching antigen is unknown. Study conclusions and caveats: What appeared characteristic of ankylosing spondylitis blood was a TCR beta motif of fewer than ten highly homologous variants. The authors reported significant enrichment of disease-linked clones in matched ankylosing spondylitis synovial fluid.

Researchers built TCR beta libraries using quantitative 5'-RACE with molecular barcodes. One entry per CDR3 protein, called by TCRdb with MiXCR from the 5' RACE reads. This table holds 250,000 to 400,000 distinct CDR3 sequences, 11% found once. Sample: blood, either unsorted or a sorted T cell fraction (not recorded which). The V call is TRBV5-5, the J call TRBJ1-1; weak D call: TRBD1 (5 bases). The source is a female donor with ankylosing spondylitis or in good health (not recorded which). The CDR3 region has the DNA TGTGCCAGCAGCTTATCTCAGGGAGGGGTTGAAGCTTTCTTT. It encodes CASSLSQGGVEAFF. The variable domain in full, with the rest retrieved from reference TRBV5-5 and TRBJ1-1, is DAGVTQSPTHLIKTRGQQVTLRCSPISGHKSVSWYQQVLGQGPQFIFQYYEKEERGRGNFPDRFSARQFPNYSSELNVNALLLGDSALYLCASSLSQGGVEAFFGQGTRLTVV.